These T cell receptor beta chains were read from a single sample in a study of T cells in Graves' hyperthyroidism and ophthalmopathy. In TCRdb, the multiplex PCR reads were re-called with MiXCR into one record per CDR3 protein. The sample holds approximately 610,000 distinct CDR3 sequences, under 15% seen once. The specimen was blood. These receptors all come from a woman aged 40 to 50 with Graves' ophthalmopathy. Each CDR3 is given with its conserved first and last residue. A D gene is named only where the DNA matches it firmly. Clone size, where shown, is once, few, many, or a class for clones that have expanded.

cdr3_nt: TGCGCCAGCAGCTTAGGACAGAAGTCCTACGAGCAGTACTTC
cdr3_aa: CASSLGQKSYEQYF
d_call: NA
j_call: TRBJ2-7
clone_size: many
v_call: TRBV5-1

cdr3_nt: TGTGCCTGGAGTATCTTAGCGGGAGTGCACAGGGAGCAGTACTTC
cdr3_aa: CAWSILAGVHREQYF
d_call: TRBD2
j_call: TRBJ2-7
clone_size: few
v_call: TRBV30

cdr3_nt: TGTGCCAGCAGTCCATCAAGCGGGACACGATACGAGCAGTACTTC
cdr3_aa: CASSPSSGTRYEQYF
d_call: NA
j_call: TRBJ2-7
clone_size: many
v_call: TRBV28

cdr3_nt: TGTGCCACCAGCAGAGGATACAACACTGAAGCTTTCTTT
cdr3_aa: CATSRGYNTEAFF
d_call: NA
j_call: TRBJ1-1
clone_size: many
v_call: TRBV15

cdr3_nt: TGCGCCAGCAGCCAAGACCACGGTGGAAACACCATATATTTT
cdr3_aa: CASSQDHGGNTIYF
d_call: NA
j_call: TRBJ1-3
clone_size: NA
v_call: TRBV4-1

cdr3_nt: TGTGCCAGCAGCCCAACTGGGCAGGGGCGGGAGACCCAGTACTTC
cdr3_aa: CASSPTGQGRETQYF
d_call: NA
j_call: TRBJ2-5
clone_size: many
v_call: TRBV14

cdr3_nt: TGTGCCAGCAGGACTAGCGGGAGGGCCTTAGGTGAGCAGTACTTC
cdr3_aa: CASRTSGRALGEQYF
d_call: TRBD2
j_call: TRBJ2-7
clone_size: many
v_call: TRBV12-3/TRBV12-4

cdr3_nt: TGTGCCAGCAGTCGACAGGGGTACTATGGCTACACCTTC
cdr3_aa: CASSRQGYYGYTF
d_call: TRBD1
j_call: TRBJ1-2
clone_size: NA
v_call: TRBV12-3/TRBV12-4

cdr3_nt: TGTGCCAGCAGTTTTCGGGACGGAGGCTACGAGCAGTACTTC
cdr3_aa: CASSFRDGGYEQYF
d_call: NA
j_call: TRBJ2-7
clone_size: many
v_call: TRBV28

cdr3_nt: TGCGCCAGCAGCCCACCGCCTAGCGGGAGTTTGGAGACCCAGTACTTC
cdr3_aa: CASSPPPSGSLETQYF
d_call: TRBD2
j_call: TRBJ2-5
clone_size: many
v_call: TRBV4-1

cdr3_nt: TGTGCCAGCACTTTGGGACCCGTATCCTACGAGCAGTACTTC
cdr3_aa: CASTLGPVSYEQYF
d_call: NA
j_call: TRBJ2-7
clone_size: many
v_call: TRBV5-5

cdr3_nt: TGTGCCAGCAAAAGGGGAACCGGGACCCAGTATGGCTACACCTTC
cdr3_aa: CASKRGTGTQYGYTF
d_call: NA
j_call: TRBJ1-2
clone_size: many
v_call: TRBV6-2/TRBV6-3

cdr3_nt: TGTGCCAGCAGCTTAGGAGTTTCGGGCTACACCTTC
cdr3_aa: CASSLGVSGYTF
d_call: NA
j_call: TRBJ1-2
clone_size: few
v_call: TRBV7-8

cdr3_nt: TGTGCCAGCACCAAGGACGGAAGCTCCTACGAGCAGTACTTC
cdr3_aa: CASTKDGSSYEQYF
d_call: NA
j_call: TRBJ2-7
clone_size: many
v_call: TRBV11-2

cdr3_nt: TGTGGCAGCAGCTTTAGAGGAGGGAGCTCCTACGAGCAGTACTTC
cdr3_aa: CGSSFRGGSSYEQYF
d_call: NA
j_call: TRBJ2-7
clone_size: NA
v_call: TRBV7-2

cdr3_nt: TGTGCCAGCAACCGAAGGGATGAAAAACTGTTTTTT
cdr3_aa: CASNRRDEKLFF
d_call: NA
j_call: TRBJ1-4
clone_size: few
v_call: TRBV6-1

cdr3_nt: TGCAGTGCGGTGGGGAGGAGCTCCTACGAGCAGTACTTC
cdr3_aa: CSAVGRSSYEQYF
d_call: NA
j_call: TRBJ2-7
clone_size: many
v_call: TRBV20-1

cdr3_nt: TGTGCCAGCGGCTTAGCGTCCCTTACTAGCGGACTCTCCTACGAGCAGTACTTC
cdr3_aa: CASGLASLTSGLSYEQYF
d_call: TRBD2
j_call: TRBJ2-7
clone_size: few
v_call: TRBV7-2

cdr3_nt: TGCGCCAGCAGCCAAATTATGAGAGGTAAAGATGAAGCTTTCTTT
cdr3_aa: CASSQIMRGKDEAFF
d_call: NA
j_call: TRBJ1-1
clone_size: many
v_call: TRBV4-3

cdr3_nt: TGTGCCAGCAGGGCGGGACTTAACACCGGGGAGCTGTTTTTT
cdr3_aa: CASRAGLNTGELFF
d_call: NA
j_call: TRBJ2-2
clone_size: many
v_call: TRBV27

cdr3_nt: TGTGCCATCAGTGAGTCGGCCCCTACAGGGGGCACTGAAGCTTTCTTT
cdr3_aa: CAISESAPTGGTEAFF
d_call: TRBD1
j_call: TRBJ1-1
clone_size: many
v_call: TRBV10-3

cdr3_nt: TGCAGTGCTACCCGGGACTCCCACCGCGAGCAGTACTTC
cdr3_aa: CSATRDSHREQYF
d_call: NA
j_call: TRBJ2-7
clone_size: many
v_call: TRBV20-1

cdr3_nt: TGTGCCAGCAGCTTAGATCCTTGGGAGACCCAGTACTTC
cdr3_aa: CASSLDPWETQYF
d_call: NA
j_call: TRBJ2-5
clone_size: NA
v_call: TRBV11-3

cdr3_nt: TGTGCCAGCAGCTTTGGTTGGGGGGACAGGGGCTACGAGCAGTACTTC
cdr3_aa: CASSFGWGDRGYEQYF
d_call: TRBD1
j_call: TRBJ2-7
clone_size: NA
v_call: TRBV11-2

cdr3_nt: TGCAGCTCATGGGAGTTGGAGAACACTGAAGCTTTCTTT
cdr3_aa: CSSWELENTEAFF
d_call: NA
j_call: TRBJ1-1
clone_size: NA
v_call: TRBV29-1

cdr3_nt: TGTGCCACCAGCAGACAGGGATTCGGGCTAGCGGGAGAAGAGACCCAGTACTTC
cdr3_aa: CATSRQGFGLAGEETQYF
d_call: TRBD2
j_call: TRBJ2-5
clone_size: few
v_call: TRBV15

cdr3_nt: TGTGCCTGGAGTGGAGGGACAGGCTACGAGCAGTACTTC
cdr3_aa: CAWSGGTGYEQYF
d_call: TRBD1
j_call: TRBJ2-7
clone_size: NA
v_call: TRBV30

cdr3_nt: TGTGCCAGCAGCCTCTCCTGGGCCTCTGGGGCCAACGTCCTGACTTTC
cdr3_aa: CASSLSWASGANVLTF
d_call: NA
j_call: TRBJ2-6
clone_size: NA
v_call: TRBV28

cdr3_nt: TGCAGCGTTTCCATCTCGGGGCAGCCCCAGCATTTT
cdr3_aa: CSVSISGQPQHF
d_call: NA
j_call: TRBJ1-5
clone_size: NA
v_call: TRBV29-1

cdr3_nt: TGTGCCAGCAGCTTTCTCGTAGCGGGGTTCTACGAGCAGTACTTC
cdr3_aa: CASSFLVAGFYEQYF
d_call: TRBD2
j_call: TRBJ2-7
clone_size: many
v_call: TRBV11-2

cdr3_nt: TGTGCCAGCAGCTTAGCGGAGGGAGAGACTGAAGCTTTCTTT
cdr3_aa: CASSLAEGETEAFF
d_call: NA
j_call: TRBJ1-1
clone_size: many
v_call: TRBV7-8

cdr3_nt: TGTGCCAGCAGCCAAATGGCAGGCATCACTGAAGCTTTCTTT
cdr3_aa: CASSQMAGITEAFF
d_call: NA
j_call: TRBJ1-1
clone_size: NA
v_call: TRBV13

cdr3_nt: TGTGCCAGCAGTTCGCGTCTAGCCAAAAACATTCAGTACTTC
cdr3_aa: CASSSRLAKNIQYF
d_call: NA
j_call: TRBJ2-4
clone_size: many
v_call: TRBV12-3/TRBV12-4

cdr3_nt: TGCAGCGTTTCGGACGTCCAGGCGCCGAACACCGGGGAGCTGTTTTTT
cdr3_aa: CSVSDVQAPNTGELFF
d_call: NA
j_call: TRBJ2-2
clone_size: NA
v_call: TRBV29-1

cdr3_nt: TGCAGCGTTGTAGGGCTAGCGGGCGCGTCCTACGAGCAGTACTTC
cdr3_aa: CSVVGLAGASYEQYF
d_call: TRBD2
j_call: TRBJ2-7
clone_size: many
v_call: TRBV29-1

cdr3_nt: TGTGCCAGCAGTTACGGGACAAGGAGGGTTTGGGTGATGAACACTGAAGCTTTCTTT
cdr3_aa: CASSYGTRRVWVMNTEAFF
d_call: NA
j_call: TRBJ1-1
clone_size: once
v_call: TRBV6-2/TRBV6-3

cdr3_nt: TGTGCCAGCACCTCAACCGGGACATGGGGCACTGAAGCTTTCTTT
cdr3_aa: CASTSTGTWGTEAFF
d_call: NA
j_call: TRBJ1-1
clone_size: NA
v_call: TRBV12-3/TRBV12-4

cdr3_nt: TGTGCCAGCAGCCCCCCGGGACTAGAGGACTACGAGCAGTACTTC
cdr3_aa: CASSPPGLEDYEQYF
d_call: TRBD2
j_call: TRBJ2-7
clone_size: many
v_call: TRBV28

cdr3_nt: TGTGCCAGCAGCTCCGGACAGGGAGATGCAAACATTCAGTACTTC
cdr3_aa: CASSSGQGDANIQYF
d_call: TRBD1
j_call: TRBJ2-4
clone_size: many
v_call: TRBV11-1

cdr3_nt: TGTGCCAGCAGCCCACAGGGAAACGAGCAGTACTTC
cdr3_aa: CASSPQGNEQYF
d_call: NA
j_call: TRBJ2-7
clone_size: many
v_call: TRBV7-8

cdr3_nt: TGTGCCAGCTCACCACGAGCGGGCACTGAAGCTTTCTTT
cdr3_aa: CASSPRAGTEAFF
d_call: NA
j_call: TRBJ1-1
clone_size: NA
v_call: TRBV18

cdr3_nt: TGTGCCAGCTCACCACCGGCAGGACGCGGCACTGAAGCTTTCTTT
cdr3_aa: CASSPPAGRGTEAFF
d_call: NA
j_call: TRBJ1-1
clone_size: few
v_call: TRBV18

cdr3_nt: TGTGCTAGTGGCAAACAGGGGGCGCAGGACGAGCAGTACTTC
cdr3_aa: CASGKQGAQDEQYF
d_call: TRBD1
j_call: TRBJ2-7
clone_size: many
v_call: TRBV12-5

cdr3_nt: TGCGCCAGCAGCCAAGATCTAGGCGGGAGAAGAGGGACCCAGTACTTC
cdr3_aa: CASSQDLGGRRGTQYF
d_call: TRBD2
j_call: TRBJ2-5
clone_size: NA
v_call: TRBV4-1

cdr3_nt: TGTGCCGGGCAGGAGGGCCTTGTCTACGAGCAGTACTTC
cdr3_aa: CAGQEGLVYEQYF
d_call: NA
j_call: TRBJ2-7
clone_size: NA
v_call: TRBV2

cdr3_nt: TGCGCCAGCAGCTTAGTCAACAGGGGTTCCTACGAGCAGTACTTC
cdr3_aa: CASSLVNRGSYEQYF
d_call: TRBD1
j_call: TRBJ2-7
clone_size: NA
v_call: TRBV10-1

cdr3_nt: TGTGCCAGCAGGGGGGGGACAGGAACCTACTATGGCTACACCTTC
cdr3_aa: CASRGGTGTYYGYTF
d_call: TRBD1
j_call: TRBJ1-2
clone_size: many
v_call: TRBV28

cdr3_nt: TGTGCCAGCCCAGGAGGGGAAGAGACCCAGTACTTC
cdr3_aa: CASPGGEETQYF
d_call: NA
j_call: TRBJ2-5
clone_size: many
v_call: TRBV27

cdr3_nt: TGTGCCAGCAGTGAGACAGTCTCCTACGAGCAGTACTTC
cdr3_aa: CASSETVSYEQYF
d_call: NA
j_call: TRBJ2-7
clone_size: many
v_call: TRBV2

cdr3_nt: TGTGCCTGGAGTGTACCCGGGGGGACACTCACTGAAGCTTTCTTT
cdr3_aa: CAWSVPGGTLTEAFF
d_call: NA
j_call: TRBJ1-1
clone_size: many
v_call: TRBV30

cdr3_nt: TGTGCCAGCAGTGAAATGTACAGGGAAGCTTTCTTT
cdr3_aa: CASSEMYREAFF
d_call: NA
j_call: TRBJ1-1
clone_size: many
v_call: TRBV6-1

cdr3_nt: TGCAGTGCTCCGACTAGCGGGATCACAGATACGCAGTATTTT
cdr3_aa: CSAPTSGITDTQYF
d_call: TRBD2
j_call: TRBJ2-3
clone_size: NA
v_call: TRBV20-1

cdr3_nt: TGTGCCAGTAGTCCCCAAACTTGGGACAGCACTAACTATGGCTACACCTTC
cdr3_aa: CASSPQTWDSTNYGYTF
d_call: TRBD1
j_call: TRBJ1-2
clone_size: many
v_call: TRBV19

cdr3_nt: TGTGCCTGGAGTGGGTGGTCACAGAGGGGAGAGACCCAGTACTTC
cdr3_aa: CAWSGWSQRGETQYF
d_call: NA
j_call: TRBJ2-5
clone_size: NA
v_call: TRBV30

cdr3_nt: TGCAGTGCTGTCCTTGGACTAGCGGGATCTGACGAGCAGTACTTC
cdr3_aa: CSAVLGLAGSDEQYF
d_call: TRBD2
j_call: TRBJ2-7
clone_size: many
v_call: TRBV20-1

cdr3_nt: TGTGCCACCAGTGTGGGTGGGGGCGCTGAAGCTTTCTTT
cdr3_aa: CATSVGGGAEAFF
d_call: NA
j_call: TRBJ1-1
clone_size: NA
v_call: TRBV24-1

cdr3_nt: TGCAGTGCTAGTACCGGGCTAGCGGACCCCACAGATACGCAGTATTTT
cdr3_aa: CSASTGLADPTDTQYF
d_call: TRBD2
j_call: TRBJ2-3
clone_size: NA
v_call: TRBV20-1

cdr3_nt: TGTGCCAGCAGCCAAGTAAATCTGTGGGGCAGAACCTACGAGCAGTACTTC
cdr3_aa: CASSQVNLWGRTYEQYF
d_call: NA
j_call: TRBJ2-7
clone_size: NA
v_call: TRBV3-1

cdr3_nt: TGTGCCAGCACCCAGGACCCGGTCGGCGAAAAACTGTTTTTT
cdr3_aa: CASTQDPVGEKLFF
d_call: NA
j_call: TRBJ1-4
clone_size: NA
v_call: TRBV6-2/TRBV6-3

cdr3_nt: TGTGCCAGCAGTTTGACACTAGCGGACAGAGGGCAAGAGACCCAGTACTTC
cdr3_aa: CASSLTLADRGQETQYF
d_call: TRBD2
j_call: TRBJ2-5
clone_size: NA
v_call: TRBV6-2/TRBV6-3